The subject of this entry is one T cell receptor beta chain. Some clones are missing from TCRdb's copy, which holds only in-frame ones; the method was immunoSEQ multiplex PCR. Here the sample spans 80,000 to 100,000 clones, almost 90% being singletons. The CDR3 has 15 amino acids. CDR1 is SNHLY, CDR2 FYNNEI, per germline. V was pared by 5 bases and J by 7 bases, with 7 bases of the junction left unmatched. The data are from a study of control samples from healthy donors and cancer patients. The clonotype originates from a man aged 30 to 39 in good health. The rearrangement uses TRBV2 and TRBJ2-2; 10 bases fit TRBD1. The sample was blood. CDR3 nucleotide sequence: TGTGCCAGCAGTCACGGGACAGGGGCCCACGGGGAGCTGTTTTTT. As protein: CASSHGTGAHGELFF.